One and the same sample provided the 27 T cell receptor beta chains below, sequenced in a study of shared clonotypes between healthy human individuals. Clones were read by immunoSEQ multiplex PCR, and TCRdb kept only the in-frame ones, dropping some. This sample has around 2.1 million clones, with almost 96% found just once. Sequencing was performed on naive CD4+ T cells sorted from blood. Indicated subset: CD45RA+ positively selected. These receptors originate from a man between 18 and 29 years old in good health.

The CDR3 DNA is TGTGCCATCAGTGAGGGGGAACAGGGTAGGTACGAGCAGTACTTC. As protein: CAISEGEQGRYEQYF. The rearrangement links TRBV10-3 to TRBJ2-7; possibly TRBD1 for D (6 bases). This CDR3 contains 15 residues. V was pared by 2 bases and J by 4 bases, with 15 bases between. Germline V lookup: CDR1 ENHRY, CDR2 SYGVKD.

To note about this clone: The junction shows a germline mismatch at one end, possibly a read error. V is TRBV7-7 and J is TRBJ2-5; D might be TRBD2 (5 bases). The CDR3 extends over 14 amino acids. Germline-derived CDR1 and CDR2 are SSHAT and FNYEAQ (reference sequence). The CDR3 region is CASSFSGGQETQYF. CDR3 DNA: TGTGCTAGCAGCTTTTCAGGAGGTCAAGAGACCCAGTACTTC.

This clone was seen a single time. J is TRBJ2-5 and V is TRBV25-1, with D tentatively TRBD1 (5 bases). Deletions cut 9 bases from V and 4 bases from J, with 15 bases between. Per the germline V gene, CDR1 is MGHDK and CDR2 is SYGVNS. CDR3 length: 13 amino acids. The CDR3 DNA reads as TGTGCCAGTGGGGCCCCGGGCGGAGAGACCCAGTACTTC. Translated, it gives CASGAPGGETQYF.

Concerning this clone itself: Other DNA variants within this sample encode the same CDR3. The V and J genes are TRBV18 and TRBJ1-2; D is uncertain. CDR1 is KGHSH and CDR2 is LQKENI in the germline V gene. V was trimmed by 3 bases and J by 3 bases, leaving 5 bases between them. CDR3 length: 12 amino acids. The CDR3 here is CASSPRDYGYTF. CDR3 nucleotides: TGTGCCAGCTCACCGCGGGACTATGGCTACACCTTC.

The CDR3 nucleotides read TGTGCCAGCAGGCCCGGGACAGGGGGCGGTTACGAGCAGTACTTC. It translates to CASRPGTGGGYEQYF. The V call is TRBV27, the J call TRBJ2-7; TRBD1 matches 12 bases. Trimming cost V 6 bases and J 4 bases; bases outside gene matches: 7. Per the germline V gene, CDR1 is MNHEY and CDR2 is SMNVEV (reference sequence). The CDR3 is 15 residues long.

The chain links TRBV5-1 to TRBJ2-3; tentatively, D is TRBD2 (6 bases). This CDR3 comprises 14 residues. Trimming stripped 0 bases from V and 4 bases from J, with 9 bases between. Germline-derived CDR1 and CDR2 are SGHRS and YFSETQ. CDR3 in amino acids: CASSLGERADTQYF. The CDR3 DNA reads TGCGCCAGCAGCTTGGGTGAGCGGGCAGATACGCAGTATTTT.

The V gene is TRBV5-1, the J gene TRBJ1-1; no clear D. Trimming took 0 bases from V and 5 from J, leaving 8 bases between them. The CDR3 runs 13 residues. Looked up from germline, CDR1 is SGHRS and CDR2 is YFSETQ. The CDR3 loop is CASSLARETEAFF. Written as DNA, the CDR3 is TGCGCCAGCAGCTTGGCTCGCGAGACTGAAGCTTTCTTT.

The chain links TRBV28 to TRBJ1-1, with 11 bases matching TRBD1. Trimming cost V 5 bases and J 3 bases; bases outside gene matches: 11. Germline V gene data show CDR1 as MDHEN and CDR2 as SYDVKM. The CDR3 runs to 17 residues. The CDR3 nucleotides read TGTGCCAGCAGTGCGGGACAGGGGGTCAGGTTTGACACTGAAGCTTTCTTT. Its protein is CASSAGQGVRFDTEAFF.

The V call is TRBV19, the J call TRBJ1-1; D uncertain. Germline V gene lookup returns CDR1 LNHDA and CDR2 SQIVND (reference sequence). CDR3 length equals 14 residues. Deletions cut 3 bases from V and 5 bases from J, with 13 bases between. In DNA form, the CDR3 reads TGTGCCAGTAGTATCGGCCAGGTGGGGACTGAAGCTTTCTTT. Translation: CASSIGQVGTEAFF.

In its sample, this clone was seen once. This sequence joins TRBV5-4 and TRBJ2-2; 10 positions agree with TRBD2. The length of the CDR3 is 16 residues. Germline trimming cut 1 base from V and 3 bases from J; bases unmatched to any gene: 3. CDR1 is SGHNT and CDR2 is YYREEE in the germline V gene (reference sequence). CDR3 in amino acids: CASSLPSGGYTGELFF. For the CDR3, the DNA is TGTGCCAGCAGCTTGCCTAGCGGGGGATACACCGGGGAGCTGTTTTTT.

This clone was seen a handful of times. The sample contains more than one DNA sequence encoding this CDR3. The V call is TRBV11-2, the J call TRBJ1-4; D unclear. V was trimmed by 2 bases and J by 7 bases, leaving 5 bases between them. The CDR3 is 12 amino acids. Germline CDR1 and CDR2: SGHAT and FQNNGV. The CDR3 DNA reads as TGTGCCAGCAGCTTAACGGGTGAAAAACTGTTTTTT. This translates into CASSLTGEKLFF.

A remark on this clone: The sample has other DNA sequences that encode this CDR3 too. This chain links TRBV28 with TRBJ1-2; the D gene is possibly TRBD1 (6 bases). V was pared by 6 bases and J by 2 bases, with 10 bases between. CDR1 is MDHEN, CDR2 SYDVKM, per germline. The CDR3 covers 13 residues. CDR3 in amino acids: CASSSTGNYGYTF. In DNA form, the CDR3 reads TGTGCCAGCAGCTCCACAGGGAACTATGGCTACACCTTC.

The chain carries TRBV5-1 and TRBJ1-1; 7 nucleotides align to TRBD1. Germline assignment: CDR1 SGHRS and CDR2 YFSETQ. This CDR3 spans 17 amino acids. With V trimmed by 0 bases and J by 0 bases, 8 bases remained unmatched. The CDR3: CASSLAGTASMNTEAFF. The DNA for the CDR3 is TGCGCCAGCAGCTTGGCGGGGACAGCGTCCATGAACACTGAAGCTTTCTTT.

The chain is built from TRBV7-9 and TRBJ1-2; D might be TRBD1 (6 bases). Trimming removed 3 bases from V and 0 bases from J, with 14 bases in between. The CDR3 extends over 16 amino acids. The germline V gene encodes CDR1 SEHNR and CDR2 FQNEAQ (reference sequence). CDR3 residues: CASSLDSPGTNYGYTF. The DNA of the CDR3 is TGTGCCAGCAGCTTGGACAGCCCAGGCACTAACTATGGCTACACCTTC.

This clone was seen once. V gene TRBV11-2 combines with J gene TRBJ2-2; TRBD2 is a possible D gene (6 bases). Trimming stripped 2 bases from V and 7 bases from J, with 17 bases between. CDR1 and CDR2 from the germline V gene are SGHAT and FQNNGV. This CDR3 is 16 amino acids long. DNA for the CDR3: TGTGCCAGCAGCTTACGGGACTTAACTCCTGACGGGGAGCTGTTTTTT. Translation gives CASSLRDLTPDGELFF.

The chain links TRBV5-5 to TRBJ2-7; a weak D match, TRBD1 (5 bases). Germline V gives CDR1 SGHKS, CDR2 YYEKEE (reference sequence). Trimming left V 0 bases short and J 2 bases short, with 12 bases between. The CDR3 totals 15 residues. The CDR3 DNA reads as TGTGCCAGCAGCTTGGACCCCCAGGGAACCTACGAGCAGTACTTC. Amino acid sequence: CASSLDPQGTYEQYF.

This chain connects TRBV2 to TRBJ2-3; 9 bases match TRBD2. Germline assignment: CDR1 SNHLY and CDR2 FYNNEI. V shed 6 bases, J shed 5 bases, and the junction held 12 bases outside the gene matches. CDR3 length: 16 residues. The CDR3 loop is CASRAGLLAGLDTQYF. The CDR3 bases are TGTGCCAGCAGGGCTGGACTTCTAGCGGGATTAGATACGCAGTATTTT.

The V call is TRBV28, the J call TRBJ2-7, with 8 bases that match TRBD2. There are 16 residues in the CDR3. Germline V gene sequence: CDR1 MDHEN, CDR2 SYDVKM. V shed 3 bases, J shed 1 base, and the junction held 8 bases outside the gene matches. In nucleotides, the CDR3 is TGTGCCAGCAGTTTCTTACTAGCGGAGCCTTCCTACGAGCAGTACTTC. It specifies CASSFLLAEPSYEQYF.

This rearrangement joins TRBV5-4 to TRBJ2-5; D is unresolved. This CDR3 is built from 13 residues. The ends were cut back, 0 bases at V and 3 bases at J, with 6 bases in the middle. Germline CDR1 is SGHNT and CDR2 is YYREEE (reference sequence). The CDR3 sequence: CASSLATEETQYF. CDR3 nucleotide sequence: TGTGCCAGCAGCTTGGCCACTGAAGAGACCCAGTACTTC.

The V call is TRBV2, the J call TRBJ1-2; no reliable D call. Germline V CDR1 and CDR2: SNHLY, FYNNEI. The ends were cut back, 2 bases at V and 5 bases at J, with 15 bases in the middle. This CDR3 contains 15 residues. The CDR3 nucleotides read TGTGCCAGCAGTGAATGGAACGCAACCCCTTATGGCTACACCTTC. Its protein product is CASSEWNATPYGYTF.

CDR3 nucleotides: TGTGCCAGCAGCAAAGAGGGCACAGGGACCCCCAGCTATGGCTACACCTTC. The encoded protein is CASSKEGTGTPSYGYTF. J is TRBJ1-2 and V is TRBV21-1; the table's D call, TRBD1, was not checked against the DNA. TRBV21-1 is a known pseudogene. This CDR3 contains 17 residues.

V and J are TRBV7-9 and TRBJ1-4; tentative D call: TRBD1 (6 bases). Germline-derived CDR1 and CDR2 are SEHNR and FQNEAQ (reference sequence). There are 16 residues in the CDR3. Trimming stripped 4 bases from V and 7 bases from J, with 19 bases between. The CDR3 here is CASSYRAEGGGEKLFF. DNA for the CDR3: TGTGCCAGCAGCTACCGGGCTGAGGGGGGAGGTGAAAAACTGTTTTTT. Combining the CDR3 with reference TRBV7-9 and TRBJ1-4 gives the whole variable domain DTGVSQNPRHKITKRGQNVTFRCDPISEHNRLYWYRQTLGQGPEFLTYFQNEAQLEKSRLLSDRFSAERPKGSFSTLEIQRTEQGDSAMYLCASSYRAEGGGEKLFFGSGTQLSVL.

This chain uses TRBV5-6 with TRBJ2-7; D not certain. The CDR3 sequence is 16 residues long. Germline values: CDR1 SGHDT, CDR2 YYEEEE. Trimming took off 4 bases at V and 3 bases at J, with 20 bases between the two ends. The CDR3 region is CASSPPPRSTFYEQYF. CDR3 nucleotide sequence: TGTGCCAGCAGCCCGCCTCCTAGGAGTACATTCTACGAGCAGTACTTC.

Worth noting for this clone: Other DNA sequences within the sample encode an identical CDR3. The chain uses TRBV20-1 and TRBJ2-5; D is unresolved. CDR3 length: 10 amino acids. The V end lost 3 bases, the J end lost 7 bases, and 6 bases lay between the germline ends. Germline loops: CDR1 DFQATT, CDR2 SNEGSKA (reference sequence). In DNA, the CDR3 is TGCAGTGCTAGGTCCGGGACCCAGTACTTC. It yields the protein CSARSGTQYF.

The chain carries TRBV19 and TRBJ2-7, with TRBD2 matching over 7 bases. Germline-derived CDR1 and CDR2 are LNHDA and SQIVND (reference sequence). The V segment lost 3 bases and the J segment 0 bases; nucleotides outside the gene matches: 8. This CDR3 spans 16 amino acids. CDR3 protein: CASSIATSSSSYEQYF. The CDR3 bases are TGTGCCAGTAGTATCGCGACTAGCAGTAGCTCCTACGAGCAGTACTTC.

The chain employs TRBV11-2 and TRBJ2-1; TRBD2 aligns across 12 bases. The length of the CDR3 is 18 residues. The V gene end was trimmed by 5 bases and the J gene end by 0 bases; junction bases not matched to a gene: 8. Germline CDR1 and CDR2: SGHAT and FQNNGV. As DNA, the CDR3 is TGTGCCAGCAGCCCCCGACTAGCGGGGGCCAGCTCCTACAATGAGCAGTTCTTC. It yields the protein CASSPRLAGASSYNEQFF.

The J gene is TRBJ2-1, the V gene TRBV10-2; perhaps D is TRBD1 or TRBD2 (5 bases each). V was pared by 4 bases and J by 10 bases, with 20 bases between. The germline V gene encodes CDR1 WSHSY and CDR2 SAAADI. The CDR3 contains 15 residues. The CDR3 DNA sequence: TGCGCCAGCAGTGGCTTCCGGGACCCCCTCGGGGAGCAGTTCTTC. Protein product: CASSGFRDPLGEQFF.